These T cell receptor beta chains were read from a single sample in a study of graft-versus-host responses after intestinal transplantation. The table came from immunoSEQ multiplex PCR; TCRdb's copy has only in-frame clones and leaves some out. The sample yields under 45,000 clones, about 90% seen once. This material consisted of PBMCs, taken about nine months after transplant. The receptors here all came from a human patient who received an intestinal transplant, so some T cells may come from the graft donor. Each CDR3 is given with its conserved first and last residue. The D gene is left open where the match is weak. Only some rows state a clone size, as once, few, many or a class for expanded clones.

d_gene,j_gene,v_gene,abundance,CDR3nt,CDR3aa
NA,TRBJ2-1,TRBV9,NA,TGTGCCAGCAGCGTAGAAGGGGTTGCCTACAATGAGCAGTTCTTC,CASSVEGVAYNEQFF
NA,TRBJ1-3,TRBV6-1,NA,TGTGCCAGCAGTGAGGGAGCTGGAAACACCATATATTTT,CASSEGAGNTIYF
NA,TRBJ1-2,TRBV7-9,NA,TGTGCCAGCAGCGCCGTTAACATCTATGGCTACACCTTC,CASSAVNIYGYTF
TRBD2,TRBJ2-1,TRBV2,NA,TGTGCCAGCCGTCCGACTAGCGGTTCCTACAATGAGCAGTTCTTC,CASRPTSGSYNEQFF
NA,TRBJ2-7,TRBV6-1,once,TGTGCCAGCAGTGAAAAGACGCCCTACGAGCAGTACTTC,CASSEKTPYEQYF
TRBD1,TRBJ2-7,TRBV4-2,NA,TGTGCCAGCAGCCCGACGGGGGACAGGCTAAAGCAGTACTTC,CASSPTGDRLKQYF
NA,TRBJ1-1,TRBV27,NA,TGTGCCAGCAGTTTGGTGGGGGGCGCAGAAGCTTTCTTT,CASSLVGGAEAFF
NA,TRBJ1-3,TRBV18,few,TGTGCCAGCTCAAGACAGGCGAACTCTGGAAACACCATATATTTT,CASSRQANSGNTIYF
NA,TRBJ2-7,TRBV7-9,once,TGTGCCAGCAGCTTTGGGGGATCCTACGAGCAGTACTTC,CASSFGGSYEQYF
NA,TRBJ2-2,TRBV6-1,NA,TGTGCCAGCACAGTGACTCCCTACACCGGGGAGCTGTTTTTT,CASTVTPYTGELFF
NA,TRBJ1-2,TRBV5-1,NA,TGCGCCAGCAGACCGCCCTGGAGACAGGATGGCTACACCTTC,CASRPPWRQDGYTF
NA,TRBJ2-3,TRBV4-1,NA,TGCGCCAGCAGCCAAGCAATCGGGAGTGTTCCCCCAGATACGCAGTATTTT,CASSQAIGSVPPDTQYF
NA,TRBJ1-1,TRBV6-5,NA,TGTGCCAGCAGTAACAGGGTTGATAGTACTGAAGCTTTCTTT,CASSNRVDSTEAFF
NA,TRBJ2-7,TRBV11-2,NA,TGTGCCAGCGGGGGGAGCTCCTACGAGCAGTACTTC,CASGGSSYEQYF
NA,TRBJ1-5,TRBV6-1,NA,TGTGCCAGCAGTGAAGGGGCTTTCCCAGGGTATAGCAATCAGCCCCAGCATTTT,CASSEGAFPGYSNQPQHF
NA,TRBJ1-1,TRBV25-1,NA,TGTGCCAGCAGCCTACAGGGAAATGAAGCTTTCTTT,CASSLQGNEAFF
TRBD2,TRBJ2-1,TRBV29-1,NA,TGCAGCGTTGCCCGGGCTAGCGGGAGAAAGGGTGGGCAGTTCTTC,CSVARASGRKGGQFF
NA,TRBJ2-3,TRBV7-6,NA,TGTGCCAGCAGCAACACAGATACGCAGTATTTT,CASSNTDTQYF
NA,TRBJ1-2,TRBV19,few,TGTGCCAGTAGTATACATCACACCGATGGCTACACCTTC,CASSIHHTDGYTF
TRBD2,TRBJ2-3,TRBV4-1,NA,TGCGCCAGCAGCCAAGGAAGGGCTGGACTAGCGAGGGCAGATACGCAGTATTTT,CASSQGRAGLARADTQYF
TRBD1,TRBJ1-3,TRBV5-4,NA,TGTGCCAGCAGCTTTGAGGGGGCATCTGGAAACACCATATATTTT,CASSFEGASGNTIYF
TRBD2,TRBJ2-3,TRBV9,NA,TGTGCCAGCAGCGCCTTAGCGGGGGGGCGAGATACGCAGTATTTT,CASSALAGGRDTQYF